This T cell receptor (beta chain) was recovered during a study of regulatory and conventional T cells in RAG deficiency. Whole-study results and caveats: Shorter CDR3s in all patient subsets; >75% Treg-Tconv overlap in Omenn.

Blood CD4+ CD25-high CD127-low regulatory T cells supplied the genomic DNA template. This CDR3 is built from 17 residues. Germline-derived CDR1 and CDR2 are MDHEN and SYDVKM. V dropped 7 bases and J dropped 3 bases, with 24 bases sitting between them. Repertoires were generated with immunoSEQ multiplex PCR, while TCRdb's copy carries only in-frame clones and drops some. The sample lists about 12,000 clones; roughly 94% were seen once. A word on this clone: What it binds is not known.

Another study also made use of these data, one on regulatory T cells. As that study records: The primer mix had 52 TRBV and 13 TRBJ primers.

The receptor was derived from a human donor in good health. The sequenced sample consisted of CD127- CD25+ CD4+ Tregs sorted from blood. The chain has TRBV28 and TRBJ1-1, with D perhaps TRBD1 (6 bases). The CDR3 spells CASISGEWGSSDTEAFF. CDR3 bases: TGTGCCAGCATTTCAGGGGAATGGGGTTCCTCGGACACTGAAGCTTTCTTT.